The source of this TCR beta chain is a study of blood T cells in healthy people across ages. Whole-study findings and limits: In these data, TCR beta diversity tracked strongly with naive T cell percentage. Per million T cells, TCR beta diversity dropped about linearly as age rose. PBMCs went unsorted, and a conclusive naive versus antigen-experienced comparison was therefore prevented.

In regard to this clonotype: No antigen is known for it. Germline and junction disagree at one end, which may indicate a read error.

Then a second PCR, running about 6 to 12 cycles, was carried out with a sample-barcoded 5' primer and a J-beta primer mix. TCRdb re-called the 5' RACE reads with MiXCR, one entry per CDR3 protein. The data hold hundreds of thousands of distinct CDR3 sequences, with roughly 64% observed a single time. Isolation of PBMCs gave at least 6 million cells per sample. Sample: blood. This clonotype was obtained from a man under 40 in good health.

The CDR3 protein is CVSSLAGVSNERFF. The CDR3 bases are TGTGTCAGCAGCTTAGCGGGAGTGTCCAATGAGCGGTTCTTC. The J gene is TRBJ2-1, the V gene TRBV7-9; 9 nucleotides agree with TRBD2. From germline, CDR1 is SEHNR and CDR2 FQNEAQ (reference sequence). There are 14 residues in the CDR3.